This T cell receptor beta chain was found in a study of graft-versus-host responses after intestinal transplantation (dated by TCRdb to the early 2020s). Regarding the research as a whole: Recipients received multivisceral, liver-intestinal, or isolated intestinal transplants. All recipients received anti-thymocyte globulin induction followed by maintenance tacrolimus and steroids for 3 to 4 years. Graft-versus-host and host-versus-graft alloreactive T cell clones were tracked in the graft, circulation and bone marrow after intestinal transplantation using bulk TCR-beta CDR3 sequencing. Alloreactive clones were identified by sequencing pre-transplant mixed lymphocyte reaction products and comparing these products with unstimulated pre-transplant donor and recipient T cells. A cohort of about two dozen intestinal transplant recipients, including one retransplant, was enrolled, and a few patients lacking pretransplant specimens were excluded. Donor T cell macrochimerism was defined as a peak of at least 4% donor T cells among recipient peripheral blood mononuclear cells. Instead of going to the commercial service, samples from a few later patients were sequenced in-house on an Illumina MiSeq and processed with MiXCR.

Remarks on this clone: Its antigen is currently not known. Base qualities are not at hand, and no much larger clone is one base apart.

Study-level results and caveats: Patients with donor T cell macrochimerism had high GvH to HvG T cell clonal ratios in their allografts. GvH clones were detected in recipient bone marrow, and some appeared earlier in ileal mucosa or blood, consistent with an intestinal mucosal origin. Early after transplant, peak levels of circulating GvH clones were found to be associated with declines in HvG clones. The relatively low number and heterogeneity of intestinal transplant patients limited the conclusions.

Dithiothreitol, EDTA incubations and collagenase D digestion were used to isolate intraepithelial and lamina propria lymphocytes from graft specimens. Bulk TCR-beta sequencing was performed on serial intestinal graft biopsy specimens collected as late as 600 days after transplant. Libraries were prepared through the immunoSEQ multiplex PCR assay. For most patients, genomic DNA was subjected to high-throughput TCR-beta CDR3 sequencing by Adaptive Biotechnologies. The study's own analysis went as follows. TCR sequencing data for over 15 patients were retrieved from Adaptive's ImmunoSEQ software; a few other patients were processed with MiXCR and VDJtools. Because the origin of CDR3 nucleotide sequences shared between donor and recipient could not be assigned, those sequences were removed. At least 2-fold expansion over unstimulated cells and a minimum CFSE-low frequency of 0.002% (template counts) or 0.001% (read counts) were required for clones to be classified as alloreactive. Clones detected in sequenced pre-transplant spleen, lymph node, or MLR CFSE-low populations of the donor or recipient were defined as mappable. Cumulative frequency of alloreactive clones was calculated as a percentage of all sequences weighted by copy number. Entries here come from immuneACCESS through TCRdb and include only in-frame sequences with V and J called. Some clones fail to appear in such tables; in the studies checked, an unresolved V gene covers under half of the shortfall, and the cause of the remainder is unknown. The V and J calls and the clone size are those of that table, but D and trimming were determined from the DNA. The sample profile shows about 8,400 clones; less than 85% of them were found once. Roughly 34% of the sample comes from the top ten.

Inclusive of the bounding cysteine and phenylalanine, the CDR3 is 11 residues long. CDR3 DNA is the only sequence kept; it has 33 bases, read in frame from the first base. CDR1 and CDR2, per the germline V gene (reference sequence), are DFQATT and SNEGSKA. V is clipped by 5 bases and J by 6 bases, and the sequence between their germline boundaries is 7 bases long. The chain is assembled from TRBV20-1 and TRBJ1-4; too little of a D gene remains to name it. The sample consisted of ileum tissue, taken about 70 weeks after intestinal transplant. The source is a human patient who received an intestinal transplant, so some T cells may come from the graft donor. The CDR3 in this case is CSAGPDEKLFF. In nucleotides, the sequence is TGCAGTGCTGGACCGGATGAAAAACTGTTTTTT.